Shown below are 9 T cell receptor beta chains from a single sample sequenced in a study of beta chain features in type 1 diabetes. The study reverse transcribed the entire isolated RNA, so it sequenced expressed TCRB transcripts. This table comes from immunoSEQ multiplex PCR, and its TCRdb copy is limited to in-frame clones, with some not included. The sample records around 250,000 clones, 27% being singletons. Material for sequencing was central memory CD4+ T cells from blood. The receptors come from a man aged 25-40 years in good health.

This clone has a count of ten or more. The V call is TRBV7-9, the J call TRBJ1-5; D is uncertain. Germline V gene sequence: CDR1 SEHNR, CDR2 FQNEAQ (reference sequence). The length of the CDR3 is 13 residues. V gave up 5 bases and J gave up 2 bases, with 7 bases separating them. Here the CDR3 DNA reads TGTGCCAGCAGCCCCGGTGGCAATCAGCCCCAGCATTTT. This translates into CASSPGGNQPQHF.

This chain uses TRBV6-6 with TRBJ2-4, with 8 bases that match TRBD1. This CDR3 region has 16 residues. V shed 4 bases, J shed 5 bases, and the junction held 10 bases outside the gene matches. Germline V CDR1 and CDR2: MNHNY, SVGAGI (reference sequence). The CDR3 sequence is CASSSGTGLLQNIQYF. In nucleotides, the CDR3 is TGTGCCAGCAGTTCCGGGACAGGCCTTCTCCAAAACATTCAGTACTTC.

In its sample, this clone was seen a few times. V and J are TRBV2 and TRBJ2-3; 13 nucleotides match TRBD2. Germline CDR1 SNHLY, CDR2 FYNNEI. The CDR3 is 15 amino acids. V gave up 6 bases and J gave up 4 bases; unmatched junction bases: 4. In nucleotides, the CDR3 is TGTGCCAGCAGGGAACTAGCGGGGGGGCCAGATACGCAGTATTTT. Encoded protein: CASRELAGGPDTQYF. Filled out from reference TRBV2 and TRBJ2-3, the complete variable domain reads EPEVTQTPSHQVTQMGQEVILRCVPISNHLYFYWYRQILGQKVEFLVSFYNNEISEKSEIFDDQFSVERPDGSNFTLKIRSTKLEDSAMYFCASRELAGGPDTQYFGPGTRLTVL.

The chain uses TRBV18 and TRBJ2-7; possible D gene TRBD1, 6 bases. The CDR3 consists of 17 residues. In germline, CDR1 is KGHSH, CDR2 LQKENI. The V end lost 0 bases, the J end lost 2 bases, and 17 bases lay between the germline ends. CDR3 nucleotide sequence: TGTGCCAGCTCACCACCGGAAGGGACACCTTTTACCTACGAGCAGTACTTC. Protein: CASSPPEGTPFTYEQYF.

This clone was counted only a few times. V and J are TRBV6-5 and TRBJ1-2; 8 bases are shared with TRBD1. The CDR3 totals 15 residues. Germline values: CDR1 MNHEY, CDR2 SVGAGI. After removal of 0 bases from V and 4 bases from J, the junction contained 4 bases not matched to a gene. This CDR3 reads CASSYSDRVAYGYTF. CDR3 DNA sequence: TGTGCCAGCAGTTACTCGGACAGGGTCGCCTATGGCTACACCTTC.

The J gene is TRBJ1-3, the V gene TRBV30; possibly TRBD1 for D (6 bases). Trimming shortened V by 4 bases and J by 0 bases, and 10 bases separated the two germline ends. Germline CDR1 reads GTSNPN; CDR2 reads SVGIG (reference sequence). The CDR3 consists of 14 residues. The CDR3 DNA follows: TGTGCCTGGAATCAGGGGACCTCTGGAAACACCATATATTTT. Translating it yields CAWNQGTSGNTIYF.

As to this clone: This sequence may be a read error, since a much larger clone differs from it by one base. This rearrangement joins TRBV5-1 to TRBJ2-2; no reliable D call. The germline V gene encodes CDR1 SGHRS and CDR2 YFSETQ. This CDR3 contains 14 residues. V lost 0 bases to trimming and J lost 3 bases, with 6 bases between them. The CDR3 loop is CASSLGGHTGELFF. In DNA form, the CDR3 reads TGCGCCAGCAGCTTGGGTGGTCACACCGGGGAGCTGTTTTTT.

CDR3 sequence reads: CAWNRPPGTDTQYF. CDR3 DNA: TGTGCCTGGAATAGGCCCCCAGGCACAGATACGCAGTATTTT. The chain joins TRBV30 to TRBJ2-3, with D uncertain. Germline assignment: CDR1 GTSNPN and CDR2 SVGIG (reference sequence). Between the trimmed V and J ends, which lost 4 bases and 1 base, there was a span of 12 bases. The CDR3 loop spans 14 amino acids.

This clone was recorded a few times. The chain recombines TRBV27 with TRBJ2-5; 12 nucleotides agree with TRBD1. The CDR3 sequence is 15 residues long. The ends lost 6 bases at V and 5 bases at J; junction bases unmatched: 7. Germline CDR1 and CDR2: MNHEY and SMNVEV (reference sequence). CDR3 nucleotide sequence: TGTGCCAGCAGCCCCGGGACAGGGGGCGCGGAGACCCAGTACTTC. Protein: CASSPGTGGAETQYF.